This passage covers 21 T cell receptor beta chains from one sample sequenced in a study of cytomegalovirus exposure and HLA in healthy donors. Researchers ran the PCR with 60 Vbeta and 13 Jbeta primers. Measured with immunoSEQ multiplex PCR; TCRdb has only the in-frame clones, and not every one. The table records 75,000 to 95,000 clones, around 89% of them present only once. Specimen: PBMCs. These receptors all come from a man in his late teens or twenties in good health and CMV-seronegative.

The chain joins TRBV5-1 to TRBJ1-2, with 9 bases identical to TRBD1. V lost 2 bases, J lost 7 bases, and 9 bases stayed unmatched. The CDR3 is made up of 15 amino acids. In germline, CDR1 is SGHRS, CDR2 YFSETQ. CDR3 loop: CASSFGTGTFRGYTF. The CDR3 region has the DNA TGCGCCAGCAGCTTCGGGACAGGGACATTTCGTGGCTACACCTTC. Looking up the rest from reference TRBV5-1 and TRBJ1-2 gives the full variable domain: KAGVTQTPRYLIKTRGQQVTLSCSPISGHRSVSWYQQTPGQGLQFLFEYFSETQRNKGNFPGRFSGRQFSNSRSEMNVSTLELGDSALYLCASSFGTGTFRGYTFGSGTRLTVV.

The DNA for the CDR3 is TGTGCCAGCAGGGCGACTAGCGTGTGGCCGAATGAGCAGTTCTTC. This gives the protein CASRATSVWPNEQFF. V usage is TRBV25-1 and J usage is TRBJ2-1; 8 nucleotides match TRBD2. In germline, CDR1 is MGHDK, CDR2 SYGVNS. The junction had 11 bases not matched to a gene; V was cut back by 6 bases and J by 7 bases. The CDR3 has 15 amino acids.

The DNA of the CDR3 is TGTGCCAGCAGACCTGGACTTAACTACAATGAGCAGTTCTTC. Its protein is CASRPGLNYNEQFF. This chain joins TRBV7-9 and TRBJ2-1; weak D call: TRBD2 (5 bases). The CDR3 sequence is 14 residues long. CDR1 is SEHNR and CDR2 is FQNEAQ in the germline V gene (reference sequence). Trimming pared 6 bases from V and 3 bases from J, leaving 12 bases between. The whole variable domain, remainder taken from reference TRBV7-9 and TRBJ2-1, is DTGVSQNPRHKITKRGQNVTFRCDPISEHNRLYWYRQTLGQGPEFLTYFQNEAQLEKSRLLSDRFSAERPKGSFSTLEIQRTEQGDSAMYLCASRPGLNYNEQFFGPGTRLTVL.

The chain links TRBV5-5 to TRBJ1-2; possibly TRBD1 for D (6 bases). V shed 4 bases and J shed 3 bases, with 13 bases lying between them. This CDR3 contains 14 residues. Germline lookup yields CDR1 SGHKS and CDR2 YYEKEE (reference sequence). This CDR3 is CASSPQGQYYGYTF. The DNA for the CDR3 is TGTGCCAGCAGCCCGCAGGGGCAGTACTATGGCTACACCTTC.

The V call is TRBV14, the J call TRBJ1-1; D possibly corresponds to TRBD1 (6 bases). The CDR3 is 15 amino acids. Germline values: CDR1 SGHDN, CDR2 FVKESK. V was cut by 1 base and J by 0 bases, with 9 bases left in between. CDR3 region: CASSQAGALNTEAFF. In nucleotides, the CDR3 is TGTGCCAGCAGCCAAGCAGGGGCGCTGAACACTGAAGCTTTCTTT.

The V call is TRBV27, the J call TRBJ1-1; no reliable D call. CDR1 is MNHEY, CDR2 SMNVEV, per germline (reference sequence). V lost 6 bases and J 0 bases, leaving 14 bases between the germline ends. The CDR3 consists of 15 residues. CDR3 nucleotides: TGTGCCAGCAGAAGACCTGGGAGCATGAACACTGAAGCTTTCTTT. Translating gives CASRRPGSMNTEAFF.

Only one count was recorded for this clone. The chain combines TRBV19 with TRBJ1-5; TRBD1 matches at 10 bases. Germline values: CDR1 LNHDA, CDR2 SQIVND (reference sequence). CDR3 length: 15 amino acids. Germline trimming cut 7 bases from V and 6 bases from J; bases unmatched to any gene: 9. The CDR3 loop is CASTTGQGIRQPQHF. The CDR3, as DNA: TGTGCCAGTACCACGGGACAGGGGATTCGTCAGCCCCAGCATTTT.

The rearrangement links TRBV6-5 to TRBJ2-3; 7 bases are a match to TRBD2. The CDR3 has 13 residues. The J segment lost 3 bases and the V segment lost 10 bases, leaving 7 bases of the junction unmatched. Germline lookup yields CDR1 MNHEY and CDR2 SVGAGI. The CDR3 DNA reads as TGTGCCACCTCACTAGCGTTTACAGATACGCAGTATTTT. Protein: CATSLAFTDTQYF.

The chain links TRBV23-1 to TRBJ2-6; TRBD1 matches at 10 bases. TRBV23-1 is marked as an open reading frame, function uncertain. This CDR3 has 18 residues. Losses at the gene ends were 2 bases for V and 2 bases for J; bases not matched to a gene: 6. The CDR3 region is CASSQPGTGETGANVLTF. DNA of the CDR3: TGCGCCAGCAGTCAACCCGGGACAGGGGAGACTGGGGCCAACGTCCTGACTTTC.

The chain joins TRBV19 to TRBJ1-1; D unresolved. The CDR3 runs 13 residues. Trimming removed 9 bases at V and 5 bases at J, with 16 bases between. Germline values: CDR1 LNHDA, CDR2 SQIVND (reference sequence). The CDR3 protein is CASTTMGGTEAFF. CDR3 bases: TGTGCCAGCACGACAATGGGTGGAACTGAAGCTTTCTTT.

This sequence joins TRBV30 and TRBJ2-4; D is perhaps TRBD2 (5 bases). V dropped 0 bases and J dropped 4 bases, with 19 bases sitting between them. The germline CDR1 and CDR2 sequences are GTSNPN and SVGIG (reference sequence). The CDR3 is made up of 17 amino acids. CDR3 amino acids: CAWSVPSVGVRKNIQYF. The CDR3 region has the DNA TGTGCCTGGAGTGTCCCATCGGTCGGGGTGAGGAAAAACATTCAGTACTTC.

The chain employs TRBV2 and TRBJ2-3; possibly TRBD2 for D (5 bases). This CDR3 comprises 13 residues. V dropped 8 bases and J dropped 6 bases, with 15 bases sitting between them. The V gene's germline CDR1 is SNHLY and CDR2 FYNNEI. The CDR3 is CASGGTRTDTQYF. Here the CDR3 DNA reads TGTGCCAGCGGAGGAACCCGTACGGATACGCAGTATTTT.

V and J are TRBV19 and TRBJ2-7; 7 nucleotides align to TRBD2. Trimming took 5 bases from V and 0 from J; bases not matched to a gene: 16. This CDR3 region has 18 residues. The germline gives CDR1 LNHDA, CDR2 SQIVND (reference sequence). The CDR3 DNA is TGTGCCAGTAGTCCCCATCCTAGTAGCGGGCGAGACTCCTACGAGCAGTACTTC. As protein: CASSPHPSSGRDSYEQYF.

The CDR3 is CASSVGGGGVGEKLFF. The CDR3 DNA follows: TGTGCCAGCAGCGTAGGGGGGGGAGGGGTCGGTGAAAAACTGTTTTTT. The V gene is TRBV9, the J gene TRBJ1-4; D perhaps matches TRBD1 (5 bases). Germline V gives CDR1 SGDLS, CDR2 YYNGEE. Trimming removed 0 bases from V and 7 bases from J, with 16 bases in between. CDR3 size: 16 residues.

CDR3 nucleotides: TGCGCCAGCAGCCAGCCCCTCAGGGAATCCTACGAGCAGTACTTC. Protein product: CASSQPLRESYEQYF. The V gene is TRBV5-1, the J gene TRBJ2-7, with a tentative D call TRBD1 (5 bases). Germline V gene lookup returns CDR1 SGHRS and CDR2 YFSETQ. The V and J ends lost 4 bases and 1 base respectively, with 15 bases between them. The CDR3 covers 15 residues.

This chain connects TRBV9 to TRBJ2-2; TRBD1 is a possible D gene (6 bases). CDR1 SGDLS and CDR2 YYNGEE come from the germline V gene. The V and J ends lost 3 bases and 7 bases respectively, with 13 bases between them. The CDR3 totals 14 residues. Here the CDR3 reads CASSEGGASGELFF. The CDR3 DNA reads TGTGCCAGCAGCGAAGGGGGAGCGAGCGGGGAGCTGTTTTTT.

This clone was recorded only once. This CDR3 reads CASSPDRASYNEQFF. The CDR3 DNA sequence: TGTGCCAGCAGCCCAGACAGGGCCTCCTACAATGAGCAGTTCTTC. This sequence joins TRBV7-3 and TRBJ2-1, with 7 nucleotides matching TRBD1. Trimming took 5 bases from V and 0 from J; bases not matched to a gene: 4. This CDR3 is 15 amino acids long. CDR1 is SGHTA and CDR2 is FQGTGA in the germline V gene.

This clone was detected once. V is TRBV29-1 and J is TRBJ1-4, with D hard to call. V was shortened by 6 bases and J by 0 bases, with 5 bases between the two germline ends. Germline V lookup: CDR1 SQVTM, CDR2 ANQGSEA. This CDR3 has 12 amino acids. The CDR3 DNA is TGCAGCGTCCAGGCAACTAATGAAAAACTGTTTTTT. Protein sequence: CSVQATNEKLFF.

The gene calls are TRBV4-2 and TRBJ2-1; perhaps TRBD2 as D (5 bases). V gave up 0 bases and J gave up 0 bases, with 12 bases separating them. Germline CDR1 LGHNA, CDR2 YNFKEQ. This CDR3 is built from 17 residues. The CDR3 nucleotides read TGTGCCAGCAGCCAAGACGGAGCGGTAAGCTCCTACAATGAGCAGTTCTTC. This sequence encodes CASSQDGAVSSYNEQFF.

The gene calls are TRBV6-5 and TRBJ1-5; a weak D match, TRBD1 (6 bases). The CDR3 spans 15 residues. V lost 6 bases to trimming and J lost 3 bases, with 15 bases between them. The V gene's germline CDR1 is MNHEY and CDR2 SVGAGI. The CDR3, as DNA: TGTGCCAGCAGCCTCGATGGACAGAACAATCAGCCCCAGCATTTT. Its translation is CASSLDGQNNQPQHF.

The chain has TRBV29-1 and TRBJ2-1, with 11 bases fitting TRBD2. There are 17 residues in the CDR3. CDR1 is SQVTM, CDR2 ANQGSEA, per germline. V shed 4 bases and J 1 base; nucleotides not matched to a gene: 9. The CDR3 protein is CSVGLAGRPVSYNEQFF. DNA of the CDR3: TGCAGCGTTGGACTAGCGGGACGACCCGTTTCCTACAATGAGCAGTTCTTC.